This T cell receptor beta chain was identified during a study of blood T cell repertoires in COVID-19. Background on the study: PBMCs, B-cell-depleted T cells, or T cells were the source of the cDNA or gDNA that made up the material.

Authors' processing steps: For nucleated cells, counts were estimated from reference gene primer amplification. Some clones are missing from TCRdb's copy, which holds only in-frame ones; the method was immunoSEQ multiplex PCR. The V and J calls and the clone size are those of that table, but D and trimming were determined from the DNA. The profile covers fewer than 250,000 clones, with approximately 86% appearing a single time and approximately 15% taken by the ten largest. Germline CDR1 and CDR2: MDHEN and SYDVKM. The CDR3 loop spans 16 amino acids. The V and J ends lost 6 bases and 5 bases, in that order; junction bases with no gene match: 12. Living in roughly 23 US areas, the participants were between 18 and 89 years of age. Assignments of participants to cohorts depended upon their own reported clinical history.

The chain links TRBV28 to TRBJ2-3, with 9 bases lining up with TRBD1. Sequences were obtained from PBMCs or T cells enriched from blood (not recorded which). This receptor was obtained from a woman aged 45-59 years with acute COVID-19. In nucleotides, the CDR3 is TGTGCCAGCAGAGGACCCGGGACAGGGTTTCGAGATACGCAGTATTTT. Residues: CASRGPGTGFRDTQYF.